A single T cell receptor beta chain is shown here with its context. This sample stems from a study of monozygotic twins with inflammatory bowel disease. Template switching introduced UMIs that contain a 6-nucleotide sample barcode. TCRdb derives one entry per CDR3 protein from the 5' RACE reads, leaving out DNA. The ten most abundant clones cover less than 2% of a sample with over 200,000 distinct CDR3 sequences. The germline CDR1 and CDR2 sequences are SNHLY and FYNNEI. This CDR3 spans 13 amino acids. Whole blood without T cell sorting served as the source of isolated total RNA. The chain links TRBV2 to TRBJ1-5. Input material: blood. This TCR was sampled from a human donor with ulcerative colitis or Crohn's disease, or a healthy co-twin of an affected twin (not recorded which). CDR3: CASDGRGNQPQHF. The full variable domain, rest sourced from reference TRBV2 and TRBJ1-5, is EPEVTQTPSHQVTQMGQEVILRCVPISNHLYFYWYRQILGQKVEFLVSFYNNEISEKSEIFDDQFSVERPDGSNFTLKIRSTKLEDSAMYFCASDGRGNQPQHFGDGTRLSIL.